These 29 T cell receptor beta chains came from one sample sequenced in a study of hypomethylating agent response in myelodysplastic syndrome. Measured with immunoSEQ multiplex PCR; TCRdb has only the in-frame clones, and not every one. The sample includes fewer than 7,500 clones, over 65% seen only once; the top ten take 11%. This sample comprised bone marrow, obtained before or after starting hypomethylating agent treatment for myelodysplastic syndrome (not recorded which). The receptor set was obtained from a human donor with myelodysplastic syndrome.

V is TRBV18 and J is TRBJ2-5; 7 nucleotides agree with TRBD1. There are 16 residues in the CDR3. The trim removed 1 base at V and 2 bases at J, leaving 7 bases unmatched. Per the germline V gene, CDR1 is KGHSH and CDR2 is LQKENI. CDR3 in amino acids: CASSPLRTGPQETQYF. In DNA form, the CDR3 reads TGTGCCAGCTCACCACTTCGGACAGGCCCTCAAGAGACCCAGTACTTC.

This chain connects TRBV25-1 to TRBJ2-3; D unresolved. Trimming pared 4 bases from V and 6 bases from J, leaving 2 bases between. The CDR3 has 10 amino acids. CDR1 and CDR2 from the germline V gene are MGHDK and SYGVNS. The CDR3: CASSVDTQYF. The CDR3 DNA follows: TGTGCCAGCAGTGTGGATACGCAGTATTTT.

The chain is built from TRBV15 and TRBJ2-7, with TRBD1 as a possible D gene (5 bases). This CDR3 contains 13 residues. The germline CDR1 and CDR2 sequences are LNHNV and YYDKDF (reference sequence). The V end lost 5 bases, the J end lost 1 base, and 9 bases lay between the germline ends. In DNA, the CDR3 is TGTGCCACCAGCGAGACAGAATCCTACGAGCAGTACTTC. It encodes CATSETESYEQYF. The entire variable domain, with the rest obtained from reference TRBV15 and TRBJ2-7, is as follows: DAMVIQNPRYQVTQFGKPVTLSCSQTLNHNVMYWYQQKSSQAPKLLFHYYDKDFNNEADTPDNFQSRRPNTSFCFLDIRSPGLGDTAMYLCATSETESYEQYFGPGTRLTVT.

V is TRBV6-1 and J is TRBJ1-3; possible D gene TRBD1, 6 bases. Between the trimmed V and J ends, which lost 7 bases and 1 base, there was a span of 14 bases. CDR1 MNHNS and CDR2 SASEGT come from the germline V gene. CDR3 length: 15 amino acids. CDR3 region: CASTGELLSGNTIYF. In nucleotides, the CDR3 is TGTGCCAGCACAGGGGAACTATTGTCTGGAAACACCATATATTTT.

The J gene is TRBJ2-5, the V gene TRBV11-2, with D unresolved. V was clipped by 2 bases and J by 1 base, with 11 bases between them. CDR1 and CDR2 (germline): SGHAT, FQNNGV. CDR3 length: 15 residues. CDR3 nucleotides: TGTGCCAGCAGCTTAACGACACACACCCAAGAGACCCAGTACTTC. This codes for CASSLTTHTQETQYF.

In its sample, this clone was seen a few times. This chain links TRBV11-3 with TRBJ2-2, with 8 bases that match TRBD1. The J segment lost 2 bases and the V segment lost 5 bases, leaving 10 bases of the junction unmatched. Looked up from germline, CDR1 is SGHNT and CDR2 is YENEEA. The CDR3 loop spans 17 amino acids. The CDR3 loop is CASSGSDRGSNTGELFF. The CDR3 DNA reads TGTGCCAGCAGCGGGTCAGACAGGGGTTCTAACACCGGGGAGCTGTTTTTT. Complete variable domain (other parts from reference TRBV11-3 and TRBJ2-2): EAGVVQSPRYKIIEKKQPVAFWCNPISGHNTLYWYLQNLGQGPELLIRYENEEAVDDSQLPKDRFSAERLKGVDSTLKIQPAELGDSAVYLCASSGSDRGSNTGELFFGEGSRLTVL.

V usage is TRBV7-9 and J usage is TRBJ1-1; 10 nucleotides agree with TRBD1. The CDR3 is made up of 14 amino acids. V dropped 3 bases and J dropped 11; count of bases not matched to a gene: 9. CDR1 is SEHNR and CDR2 is FQNEAQ in the germline V gene (reference sequence). CDR3: CASSLEGTGVKAFF. CDR3 in DNA: TGTGCCAGCAGCTTGGAAGGGACAGGGGTAAAGGCTTTCTTT.

This clone was seen more than once but under ten times. The chain links TRBV5-6 to TRBJ2-7; 8 positions match TRBD1. V lost 4 bases, J lost 6 bases, and 12 bases stayed unmatched. Germline V gene lookup returns CDR1 SGHDT and CDR2 YYEEEE. The CDR3 sequence is 15 residues long. This chain's CDR3 is CASSPLARTGLEQYF. The CDR3, as DNA: TGTGCCAGCAGCCCATTAGCACGGACAGGGCTCGAGCAGTACTTC. Supplemented by reference TRBV5-6 and TRBJ2-7, the full variable domain reads DAGVTQSPTHLIKTRGQQVTLRCSPKSGHDTVSWYQQALGQGPQFIFQYYEEEERQRGNFPDRFSGHQFPNYSSELNVNALLLGDSALYLCASSPLARTGLEQYFGPGTRLTVT.

The V gene is TRBV10-3, the J gene TRBJ2-3; TRBD2 matches at 8 bases. The CDR3 contains 13 residues. Trimming cost V 8 bases and J 3 bases; bases outside gene matches: 4. Germline CDR1 and CDR2: ENHRY and SYGVKD. CDR3 amino acids: CAIQAGDTDTQYF. Written as DNA, the CDR3 is TGTGCCATCCAAGCGGGGGATACAGATACGCAGTATTTT.

The CDR3 DNA reads TGTGCCAGCAGCTCTCGGACGGGGGATGAGAACACTGAAGCTTTCTTT. It translates to CASSSRTGDENTEAFF. The genes are TRBV7-9 and TRBJ1-1; D is perhaps TRBD1 (5 bases). Germline-derived CDR1 and CDR2 are SEHNR and FQNEAQ (reference sequence). Deletions cut 4 bases from V and 1 base from J, with 16 bases between. This CDR3 is built from 16 residues.

The V call is TRBV29-1, the J call TRBJ1-2; D remains ambiguous. V was clipped by 4 bases and J by 4 bases, with 7 bases between them. This CDR3 comprises 11 residues. Germline CDR1 reads SQVTM; CDR2 reads ANQGSEA. CDR3 loop: CSVGPVYGYTF. The CDR3, as DNA: TGCAGCGTTGGGCCAGTCTATGGCTACACCTTC.

The CDR3 DNA reads as TGTGCCAGCAGCACCTACAGGGGCGCCTACGAGCAGTACTTC. It yields the protein CASSTYRGAYEQYF. The chain couples TRBV13 to TRBJ2-7; 7 nucleotides match TRBD1. Germline V gene sequence: CDR1 PRHDT, CDR2 FYEKMQ (reference sequence). This CDR3 has 14 amino acids. The V and J ends lost 5 bases and 2 bases, in that order; junction bases with no gene match: 6.

The gene calls are TRBV28 and TRBJ2-7; 7 nucleotides match TRBD1. Germline CDR1 is MDHEN and CDR2 is SYDVKM. V shed 3 bases, J shed 3 bases, and the junction held 2 bases outside the gene matches. The length of the CDR3 is 13 residues. The CDR3 here is CASSLGTVYEQYF. The CDR3 DNA follows: TGTGCCAGCAGTTTGGGGACAGTCTACGAGCAGTACTTC.

This clone was counted once. CDR3 DNA: TGTGCCAGCAGCCTACAGGGTATATATCAGCCCCAGCATTTT. Protein sequence: CASSLQGIYQPQHF. The V call is TRBV2, the J call TRBJ1-5; a possible D gene is TRBD1 (6 bases). The germline V gene has CDR1 SNHLY and CDR2 FYNNEI. The CDR3 runs to 14 residues. The ends were cut back, 6 bases at V and 5 bases at J, with 14 bases in the middle.

The chain couples TRBV18 to TRBJ1-1, with D possibly being TRBD1 (6 bases). V was trimmed by 2 bases and J by 0 bases, leaving 13 bases between them. CDR3 length: 16 amino acids. Germline V CDR1 and CDR2: KGHSH, LQKENI. This chain's CDR3 is CASSPIRGSMNTEAFF. Written as DNA, the CDR3 is TGTGCCAGCTCACCAATCAGGGGATCGATGAACACTGAAGCTTTCTTT.

The CDR3 protein is CASSPTLVGNTGELFF. In DNA form, the CDR3 reads TGTGCCAGCTCACCGACGTTGGTGGGAAACACCGGGGAGCTGTTTTTT. V gene TRBV18 combines with J gene TRBJ2-2; D is unresolved. This CDR3 comprises 16 residues. The V gene lost 3 bases and the J gene lost 2 bases, with 13 bases spanning the gap. Per the germline V gene, CDR1 is KGHSH and CDR2 is LQKENI.

This sequence joins TRBV6-4 and TRBJ2-1, with D maybe TRBD2 (5 bases). Per the germline V gene, CDR1 is MRHNA and CDR2 is SNTAGT. Trimming shortened V by 0 bases and J by 5 bases, and 11 bases separated the two germline ends. The CDR3 is made up of 15 amino acids. CDR3 residues: CASSDSGLANNEQFF. In DNA form, the CDR3 reads TGTGCCAGCAGTGACTCAGGGCTAGCCAACAATGAGCAGTTCTTC.

The genes are TRBV5-5 and TRBJ1-1, with TRBD1 matching 7 bases. J was trimmed by 1 base and V by 4 bases; bases with no gene match: 4. Germline assignment: CDR1 SGHKS and CDR2 YYEKEE (reference sequence). This CDR3 comprises 14 residues. The CDR3 DNA reads TGTGCCAGCAGCCCCGGGACAGCGAACACTGAAGCTTTCTTT. Its protein product is CASSPGTANTEAFF.

The chain employs TRBV4-1 and TRBJ1-6, with D hard to call. V lost 4 bases and J 7 bases, leaving 17 bases between the germline ends. The CDR3 contains 16 residues. Per germline, CDR1 MGHRA and CDR2 YSYEKL. This CDR3 is CASSPIWTGMNSPLHF. DNA for the CDR3: TGCGCCAGCAGCCCCATTTGGACGGGGATGAATTCACCCCTCCACTTT.

This rearrangement joins TRBV2 to TRBJ2-7; D perhaps matches TRBD1 (5 bases). The V and J ends lost 5 bases and 5 bases respectively, with 10 bases between them. Germline V CDR1 and CDR2: SNHLY, FYNNEI. This CDR3 is built from 12 residues. The DNA for the CDR3 is TGTGCCAGCAGTAAAGACAGCAACGAGCAGTACTTC. This gives the protein CASSKDSNEQYF.

This chain uses TRBV6-1 with TRBJ2-5; D may match TRBD1 or TRBD2 (5 bases each). The germline V gene encodes CDR1 MNHNS and CDR2 SASEGT. V was trimmed by 9 bases and J by 4 bases, leaving 18 bases between them. This CDR3 has 14 residues. The CDR3 is CASGSWGKGETQYF. The CDR3 DNA reads as TGTGCCAGTGGAAGTTGGGGGAAGGGAGAGACCCAGTACTTC.

The table lists this clone with a count of one. V and J are TRBV5-1 and TRBJ2-1; D is unclear. Germline V gene sequence: CDR1 SGHRS, CDR2 YFSETQ. CDR3 length: 14 residues. V was clipped by 3 bases and J by 0 bases, with 7 bases between them. The CDR3 region has the DNA TGCGCCAGCAGCTCACTATCCTCCTACAATGAGCAGTTCTTC. Translating it yields CASSSLSSYNEQFF.

This sequence joins TRBV5-6 and TRBJ1-2, with D possibly matching TRBD1 (6 bases). Germline V lookup: CDR1 SGHDT, CDR2 YYEEEE. The CDR3 has 17 amino acids. Trimming shortened V by 4 bases and J by 5 bases, and 24 bases separated the two germline ends. CDR3 coding DNA: TGTGCCAGCAGCCCCCTGGGGGCAGGGAAGGAGAGGTATGGCTACACCTTC. As protein: CASSPLGAGKERYGYTF.

This chain connects TRBV19 to TRBJ2-3; TRBD2 matches at 8 bases. Germline V gene lookup returns CDR1 LNHDA and CDR2 SQIVND (reference sequence). The J segment lost 1 base and the V segment lost 5 bases, leaving 2 bases of the junction unmatched. The CDR3 length is 14 residues. The CDR3 nucleotides are TGTGCCAGTAGTCCGCGGGGGGGCACAGATACGCAGTATTTT. Protein sequence: CASSPRGGTDTQYF.

This clone showed up just a few times. The V gene is TRBV10-1, the J gene TRBJ2-7, with unresolved D. This CDR3 comprises 11 residues. Between the trimmed V and J ends, which lost 8 bases and 1 base, there was a span of 6 bases. CDR1 is WNHNN, CDR2 SYGVQD, per germline (reference sequence). The CDR3 loop reads CASGNSYEQYF. In DNA, the CDR3 is TGCGCCAGCGGGAATTCCTACGAGCAGTACTTC.

The chain is built from TRBV7-9 and TRBJ2-1; D is unclear. This CDR3 contains 12 residues. V gave up 5 bases and J gave up 9 bases, with 11 bases separating them. Germline assignment: CDR1 SEHNR and CDR2 FQNEAQ (reference sequence). CDR3 DNA sequence: TGTGCCAGCAGCCCCATAGCAAGTGAGCAGTTCTTC. This encodes CASSPIASEQFF.

V is TRBV6-6 and J is TRBJ2-5, with D tentatively TRBD1 (6 bases). CDR3 length: 14 amino acids. Germline V CDR1 and CDR2: MNHNY, SVGAGI (reference sequence). Trimming took off 6 bases at V and 2 bases at J, with 13 bases between the two ends. The CDR3 is CASSPGTLQETQYF. In DNA form, the CDR3 reads TGTGCCAGCAGCCCAGGGACACTTCAAGAGACCCAGTACTTC.

The chain is built from TRBV11-2 and TRBJ1-6, with D possibly TRBD1 on 5 matching bases. Trimming cost V 5 bases and J 7 bases, with 12 bases left between them. Germline V lookup: CDR1 SGHAT, CDR2 FQNNGV. The CDR3 is 14 amino acids. The CDR3 region is CASSSQGLNSPLHF. The DNA for the CDR3 is TGTGCCAGCAGCAGCCAGGGACTAAATTCACCCCTCCACTTT.

A note on this clone: At one end, the junction sequence differs from germline, possibly due to a read error. Distinct nucleotide sequences in the sample also encode this CDR3. The chain links TRBV5-1 to TRBJ1-1; D might be TRBD1 (5 bases). This CDR3 region has 15 residues. The germline gives CDR1 SGHRS, CDR2 YFSETQ. DNA for the CDR3: TGCGCCAGCAGCGACCGAGGGGCATCGAACACTGAGGCTTTCTTT. This gives the protein CASSDRGASNTEAFF.